This entry features one T cell receptor beta chain sequence. These data come from a study of PD-L1 blockade in urothelial cancer. About the study: Patients began atezolizumab, 1,200 mg intravenously every 3 weeks, at some point between 2013 and 2015. Males with urothelial cancer arising in the bladder constituted most of the roughly 30 patients.

Noted time point: pretreatment peripheral blood. All patients carried locally advanced or metastatic urothelial carcinoma. Germline-derived CDR1 and CDR2 are ENHRY and SYGVKD. J gave up 6 bases and V 6 bases, and 9 bases lay outside the gene matches. The CDR3 is made up of 16 amino acids. Profiled with immunoSEQ multiplex PCR; TCRdb holds only in-frame clones, not every one. The sample has 50,000 or so clones, more than 70% seen once; the top ten hold around 22%. The sequenced sample was PBMCs, obtained around atezolizumab (anti-PD-L1) treatment. This chain connects TRBV10-3 to TRBJ2-1; 12 bases line up with TRBD2. This sequence was found in a man in his 60s with urothelial cancer. The DNA of the CDR3 is TGTGCCATCAGCCGTGGGACTAGCGGGCTGCTCAATGAGCAGTTCTTC. Protein product: CAISRGTSGLLNEQFF.